One T cell receptor beta chain is described in this entry. Its target is unknown. The source of the sample is a study of cytomegalovirus exposure and HLA in healthy donors. At the level of the study: Of roughly 400 genotyped donors, 65% to 85% clustered with self-reported Caucasian donors.

Study findings and constraints: Within a later analysis, the majority of CMV-associated TCR beta chains appeared HLA-restricted.

Germline V lookup: CDR1 MGHRA, CDR2 YSYEKL. With 7 bases removed from V and 4 bases from J, the gap between germline ends came to 22 bases. This CDR3 contains 16 residues. Primers for the PCR totalled 60 Vbeta and 13 Jbeta. Repertoires were generated with immunoSEQ multiplex PCR, while TCRdb's copy carries only in-frame clones and drops some. The table has some 130,000 clones, about 81% seen once; the top ten hold 5% to 7%. Sample: PBMCs. The sequence came from a woman aged 40 to 50 in good health and CMV-seropositive. The chain combines TRBV4-1 with TRBJ1-1; D is undetermined. The CDR3 sequence: CASNPISTQPSTEAFF. The CDR3 DNA is TGCGCCAGCAACCCTATTTCGACACAACCGAGCACTGAAGCTTTCTTT.